Below, one T cell receptor (beta chain) is given with its context. The data were taken from a study of shared T cell receptors in the human thymus. The assay was immunoSEQ multiplex PCR, and TCRdb's table has in-frame clones only and misses some. The top ten clones hold over 0.008% of a sample with hundreds of thousands of clones, more than 70% of them seen once. The germline CDR1 and CDR2 sequences are SGHRS and YFSETQ. The CDR3 is 13 residues long. Between the trimmed V and J ends, which lost 1 base and 6 bases, there was a span of 8 bases. Another study also made use of these data, one on human thymus T cells. That report adds: Serving as donors were healthy Finnish infants, each of whom was having open corrective surgery for congenital heart defects. Thymic and blood repertoires appeared to show biased V and J gene usage. Related work showed strongly overlapping thymic repertoires across unrelated individuals.

Sequenced: thymocytes. The chain recombines TRBV5-1 with TRBJ2-1; D uncertain. The clonotype comes from a boy less than two years old with a congenital heart defect. CDR3 sequence reads: CASSLLSLNEQFF. CDR3 DNA: TGCGCCAGCAGCTTGTTAAGCCTCAATGAGCAGTTCTTC.